Detailed here is one T cell receptor beta chain. The source of the sample is a study of blood T cell repertoires in COVID-19. Overall study context: The origin of the acute and convalescent COVID-19 samples was the United States, Italy and Spain.

Patients of the Seattle cohort, enrolled during active infection, were followed longitudinally. Original analysis: Reference gene primers were amplified, and this amplification served to estimate nucleated cell counts. The method was immunoSEQ multiplex PCR; TCRdb's version includes in-frame clones alone and lacks a portion of them. V and J calls and clone size are copied from that table; D and trimming were computed from the DNA. In the table there are roughly 160,000 clones, around 86% of which are singletons. Germline V gives CDR1 MDHEN, CDR2 SYDVKM. Trimming stripped 6 bases from V and 10 bases from J, with 27 bases between. The CDR3 totals 16 residues.

The sequence derives from a man in his sixties with COVID-19, enrolled during active disease. The chain carries TRBV28 and TRBJ1-1; D uncertain. The sample consisted of peripheral blood. CDR3 nucleotides: TGTGCCAGCAGCCCCGGCGGTGCCAGTACTGTTCGTCCAGCTTTCTTT. It is translated as CASSPGGASTVRPAFF.